The entry below gives a single T cell receptor (beta chain) sequence along with its context. The antigen remains unidentified. The data were taken from a study of CD8+ T cells in alopecia areata. Study outcomes and limitations: With just one nonresponder, it is still uncertain whether baseline CD8+ expansion relates to response. Scalp sample data also include resident alphabeta T cells from normal skin.

The authors extracted RNA and reverse transcribed it into cDNA as the sequencing template. Repertoires were generated with immunoSEQ multiplex PCR, while TCRdb's copy carries only in-frame clones and drops some. The profile shows about 300,000 clones, roughly 64% of them singletons. As for treatment: oral pan-JAK inhibitor, 5-10 mg twice daily. Sorting separated CD4+ and CD8+ T cells out of PBMCs. From germline, CDR1 is GTSNPN and CDR2 SVGIG (reference sequence). Trimming took 4 bases from V and 2 from J, leaving 6 bases between them. This CDR3 spans 13 amino acids. This clonotype was obtained from a human donor with alopecia areata. The material was CD4+ T cells sorted from blood, obtained at week 24, from a patient treated with tofacitinib. The chain links TRBV30 to TRBJ2-6, with D maybe TRBD2 (5 bases). CDR3 coding DNA: TGTGCCTGGACTAGCACTGGGGCCAACGTCCTGACTTTC. Protein product: CAWTSTGANVLTF. Filled out from reference TRBV30 and TRBJ2-6, the complete variable domain reads SQTIHQWPATLVQPVGSPLSLECTVEGTSNPNLYWYRQAAGRGLQLLFYSVGIGQISSEVPQNLSASRPQDRQFILSSKKLLLSDSGFYLCAWTSTGANVLTFGAGSRLTVL.